These 32 T cell receptor beta chains were all obtained from the same sample, sequenced in a study of cytomegalovirus exposure and HLA in healthy donors. Both 60 Vbeta primers and 13 Jbeta primers went into the PCR. Clones were sequenced by immunoSEQ multiplex PCR, and TCRdb holds only the in-frame ones, with some missing. The sample has about 160,000 clones, around 74% seen once. Sequenced material: PBMCs. The receptors were gathered from a woman aged 25-40 years in good health and CMV-seronegative.

This chain uses TRBV28 with TRBJ2-5, with TRBD1 identical over 9 bases. Germline V gives CDR1 MDHEN, CDR2 SYDVKM. With 6 bases clipped from V and 0 bases from J, the junction kept 20 bases outside the gene matches. This CDR3 has 20 amino acids. CDR3: CASRSIYNRGPGEYQETQYF. The CDR3 bases are TGTGCCAGCAGGAGCATTTACAACAGGGGGCCTGGGGAATACCAAGAGACCCAGTACTTC.

This clone was recorded a few times. The CDR3: CSVRQGFAAGELFF. The DNA for the CDR3 is TGCAGCGTGCGACAGGGCTTTGCTGCCGGGGAGCTGTTTTTT. This rearrangement joins TRBV29-1 to TRBJ2-2, with 7 positions matching TRBD1. J lost 6 bases, V lost 6 bases, and 10 bases had no gene match. The CDR3 spans 14 residues. Germline V gives CDR1 SQVTM, CDR2 ANQGSEA.

The chain employs TRBV2 and TRBJ2-7, with a tentative D call TRBD2 (5 bases). This CDR3 has 13 amino acids. Germline V gene sequence: CDR1 SNHLY, CDR2 FYNNEI. Trimming left V 8 bases short and J 2 bases short, with 13 bases between. The CDR3 region has the DNA TGTGCCAGCGAGGGTGGCATAACCTACGAGCAGTACTTC. The encoded protein is CASEGGITYEQYF.

This chain connects TRBV5-6 to TRBJ2-2; tentative D call: TRBD1 (6 bases). Germline V CDR1 and CDR2: SGHDT, YYEEEE. CDR3 length: 16 residues. Deletions cut 4 bases from V and 7 bases from J, with 20 bases between. In nucleotides, the CDR3 is TGTGCCAGCAGCCTTGGACAGATCTTAGGGGGCGGGGAGCTGTTTTTT. Protein product: CASSLGQILGGGELFF.

This clone is a singleton in its sample. The gene calls are TRBV13 and TRBJ1-1; TRBD1 matches at 7 bases. V shed 5 bases, J shed 0 bases, and the junction held 6 bases outside the gene matches. The CDR3 length is 15 residues. The germline V gene encodes CDR1 PRHDT and CDR2 FYEKMQ (reference sequence). CDR3 sequence reads: CASSGGTVLNTEAFF. CDR3 nucleotide sequence: TGTGCCAGCAGCGGCGGGACAGTTCTGAACACTGAAGCTTTCTTT.

The V call is TRBV9, the J call TRBJ2-7; 8 positions agree with TRBD1. This CDR3 is 16 amino acids long. V trimming: 4 bases; J trimming: 4 bases; junction bases outside the gene matches: 13. Looked up from germline, CDR1 is SGDLS and CDR2 is YYNGEE. CDR3 residues: CASSPESGTGSYEQYF. DNA of the CDR3: TGTGCCAGCAGCCCAGAGTCCGGGACAGGAAGTTACGAGCAGTACTTC. Supplemented by reference TRBV9 and TRBJ2-7, the full variable domain reads DSGVTQTPKHLITATGQRVTLRCSPRSGDLSVYWYQQSLDQGLQFLIQYYNGEERAKGNILERFSAQQFPDLHSELNLSSLELGDSALYFCASSPESGTGSYEQYFGPGTRLTVT.

A note on this clone: A junction end diverges from the germline sequence, so it may reflect a read error. Different DNA sequences within this sample yield the same CDR3. This chain links TRBV30 with TRBJ1-2; D gene unclear. The CDR3 covers 13 residues. Per the germline V gene, CDR1 is GTSNPN and CDR2 is SVGIG (reference sequence). The CDR3 loop is CAWNPGENYGYTF. The CDR3 region has the DNA TGTGCCTGGAATCCCGGGGAGAACTATGGCTACACCTTT.

This clone has more than one count but fewer than ten. This chain connects TRBV7-6 to TRBJ2-5; 12 bases agree with TRBD2. Per the germline V gene, CDR1 is SGHVS and CDR2 is FNYEAQ. The CDR3 sequence is 14 residues long. Losses at the gene ends were 7 bases for V and 1 base for J; bases not matched to a gene: 1. CDR3: CASMGLAGQETQYF. The CDR3 DNA is TGTGCCAGCATGGGACTAGCGGGCCAAGAGACCCAGTACTTC.

A word on this clone: At one end, the junction sequence differs from germline, possibly due to a read error. The V gene is TRBV7-9, the J gene TRBJ1-5; D may be TRBD1 (5 bases). This CDR3 is built from 16 residues. CDR1 and CDR2 from the germline V gene are SEHNR and FQNEAQ (reference sequence). The CDR3 region is CSSSSSFRQLNQPQHF. The DNA of the CDR3 is TGTTCCAGCAGCTCGTCATTTAGACAGCTCAATCAGCCCCAGCATTTT.

The chain combines TRBV18 with TRBJ1-5, with 9 bases aligning to TRBD1. This CDR3 has 14 residues. The V segment lost 4 bases and the J segment 6 bases; nucleotides outside the gene matches: 4. Germline assignment: CDR1 KGHSH and CDR2 LQKENI. DNA for the CDR3: TGTGCCAGCTCACAAACAGGGGGCGTTCAGCCCCAGCATTTT. This codes for CASSQTGGVQPQHF.

The chain combines TRBV29-1 with TRBJ2-5; D is unresolved. Germline V lookup: CDR1 SQVTM, CDR2 ANQGSEA. With 7 bases removed from V and 2 bases from J, the gap between germline ends came to 5 bases. The CDR3 is made up of 10 amino acids. In DNA form, the CDR3 reads TGCAGCGGGAGACAAGAGACCCAGTACTTC. Encoded protein: CSGRQETQYF.

This chain uses TRBV6-1 with TRBJ2-2, with 8 bases that match TRBD1. CDR3 length: 15 residues. The J segment lost 6 bases and the V segment lost 3 bases, leaving 6 bases of the junction unmatched. Germline CDR1 is MNHNS and CDR2 is SASEGT. CDR3 sequence reads: CASSELPRGPGELFF. In DNA form, the CDR3 reads TGTGCCAGCAGTGAGCTACCCAGGGGGCCCGGGGAGCTGTTTTTT.

This rearrangement joins TRBV19 to TRBJ2-2; perhaps TRBD1 as D (6 bases). The CDR3 is 14 amino acids. The germline CDR1 and CDR2 sequences are LNHDA and SQIVND (reference sequence). V shed 3 bases and J shed 5 bases, with 10 bases lying between them. The CDR3 here is CASSIDRITGELFF. The CDR3 nucleotides read TGTGCCAGTAGTATCGACAGGATTACCGGGGAGCTGTTTTTT.

The V and J genes are TRBV6-4 and TRBJ1-6; 9 positions agree with TRBD1. Germline trimming cut 6 bases from V and 7 bases from J; bases unmatched to any gene: 4. Germline CDR1 and CDR2: MRHNA and SNTAGT. The CDR3 is made up of 14 amino acids. CDR3 amino acids: CASSPTGGNSPLHF. The CDR3, as DNA: TGTGCCAGCAGCCCGACAGGGGGAAATTCACCCCTCCACTTT.

This clone appeared a few times. DNA of the CDR3: TGTGCCACTGGGAATGTGGGGGGTGGAACTGAAGCTTTCTTT. The encoded protein is CATGNVGGGTEAFF. The J gene is TRBJ1-1, the V gene TRBV10-3; possibly TRBD1 for D (5 bases). The V end lost 10 bases, the J end lost 5 bases, and 20 bases lay between the germline ends. The CDR3 spans 14 residues. Germline lookup yields CDR1 ENHRY and CDR2 SYGVKD.

V usage is TRBV2 and J usage is TRBJ2-7; D is perhaps TRBD2 (7 bases). Germline V lookup: CDR1 SNHLY, CDR2 FYNNEI. The CDR3 runs 15 residues. V was trimmed by 7 bases and J by 0 bases, leaving 16 bases between them. The CDR3 DNA reads as TGTGCCAGCATTTTAGGGGGAGGGGGCTCCTACGAGCAGTACTTC. It codes for CASILGGGGSYEQYF.

CDR3 DNA: TGTGCCAGCAGTTCGGGGGGGTTGGGAAAGGAGACCCAGTACTTC. This gives the protein CASSSGGLGKETQYF. The chain employs TRBV28 and TRBJ2-5; 8 bases align to TRBD2. Germline loops: CDR1 MDHEN, CDR2 SYDVKM. This CDR3 comprises 15 residues. V shed 4 bases and J 5 bases; nucleotides not matched to a gene: 9. Together with reference TRBV28 and TRBJ2-5, the CDR3 gives the full variable domain: DVKVTQSSRYLVKRTGEKVFLECVQDMDHENMFWYRQDPGLGLRLIYFSYDVKMKEKGDIPEGYSVSREKKERFSLILESASTNQTSMYLCASSSGGLGKETQYFGPGTRLLVL.

This clone was detected a few times. This sequence joins TRBV9 and TRBJ1-5; 11 nucleotides align to TRBD1. The CDR3 has 15 amino acids. CDR1 and CDR2 from the germline V gene are SGDLS and YYNGEE. Trimming removed 4 bases from V and 6 bases from J; junction bases left unmatched: 6. The CDR3 DNA is TGTGCCAGCAGCACAACGGGACAGGGGGTTCAGCCCCAGCATTTT. It specifies CASSTTGQGVQPQHF.

The CDR3 DNA is TGTGCCAGCTCGTGGGCCAAGAACACTGAAGCTTTCTTT. It codes for CASSWAKNTEAFF. V and J are TRBV18 and TRBJ1-1; D not resolved. Trimming took off 6 bases at V and 1 base at J, with 9 bases between the two ends. Germline V gene lookup returns CDR1 KGHSH and CDR2 LQKENI. The CDR3 has 13 amino acids.

The V gene is TRBV28, the J gene TRBJ2-1; D is undetermined. Trimming removed 3 bases from V and 5 bases from J, with 11 bases in between. Germline V CDR1 and CDR2: MDHEN, SYDVKM. The CDR3 is 14 amino acids. CDR3 sequence: CASSFIPGNNEQFF. DNA of the CDR3: TGTGCCAGCAGTTTTATTCCAGGTAACAATGAGCAGTTCTTC.

The chain is built from TRBV29-1 and TRBJ2-7; 7 bases agree with TRBD1. This CDR3 is built from 13 residues. With 2 bases clipped from V and 4 bases from J, the junction kept 5 bases outside the gene matches. Germline CDR1 and CDR2: SQVTM and ANQGSEA. In DNA, the CDR3 is TGCAGCGTTGAAAACGGGGACAGTTACGAGCAGTACTTC. Translation gives CSVENGDSYEQYF.

DNA for the CDR3: TGTGCCAGTAAACGGGACAGGGTAGTATCGGCATATGGCTACACCTTC. Translation: CASKRDRVVSAYGYTF. The chain links TRBV27 to TRBJ1-2, with 9 nucleotides matching TRBD1. With V trimmed by 9 bases and J by 5 bases, 16 bases remained unmatched. Germline V gene sequence: CDR1 MNHEY, CDR2 SMNVEV (reference sequence). The CDR3 loop spans 16 amino acids.

This rearrangement joins TRBV6-1 to TRBJ1-2; possible D gene TRBD1, 6 bases. V was trimmed by 6 bases and J by 7 bases, leaving 21 bases between them. The CDR3 totals 15 residues. Germline V CDR1 and CDR2: MNHNS, SASEGT. The CDR3 region is CASRAGGGHSGGYTF. CDR3 bases: TGTGCCAGCAGGGCGGGTGGGGGACATTCAGGTGGCTACACCTTC.

The rearrangement uses TRBV7-9 and TRBJ2-5; D gene unclear. The DNA end is more similar to TRBJ2-7, so the J call may be wrong. CDR1 SEHNR and CDR2 FQNEAQ come from the germline V gene (reference sequence). The CDR3 is made up of 11 amino acids. CDR3 in DNA: TGTGCCAGCAGCTTAGCGGGCGAGCAGTACTTC. It translates to CASSLAGEQYF.

V gene TRBV21-1 combines with J gene TRBJ2-3; the table's D gene call, TRBD1, was not cross checked with the DNA. TRBV21-1 is flagged as a pseudogene. CDR3 length: 10 residues. The CDR3 spells CASSQGAQYF. As DNA, the CDR3 is TGTGCCAGCAGCCAGGGGGCGCAGTATTTT.

This clone was detected a few times. The chain uses TRBV9 and TRBJ2-2; 8 nucleotides match TRBD2. After removal of 5 bases from V and 7 bases from J, the junction contained 7 bases not matched to a gene. Germline lookup yields CDR1 SGDLS and CDR2 YYNGEE. CDR3 length: 14 amino acids. The CDR3 DNA reads as TGTGCCAGCAGGACGGGGGGGCAGATCGGGGAGCTGTTTTTT. Its protein is CASRTGGQIGELFF.

The rearrangement joins TRBV2 to TRBJ1-5; 7 bases map to TRBD1. The CDR3 is made up of 15 amino acids. Trimming took 5 bases from V and 3 from J; bases not matched to a gene: 7. Germline assignment: CDR1 SNHLY and CDR2 FYNNEI. Here the CDR3 reads CASSRDRATNQPQHF. The CDR3 DNA reads TGTGCCAGCAGTCGAGACAGGGCTACCAATCAGCCCCAGCATTTT.

The chain employs TRBV15 and TRBJ1-6; 8 positions agree with TRBD1. CDR1 is LNHNV and CDR2 is YYDKDF in the germline V gene (reference sequence). This CDR3 has 15 residues. V lost 4 bases and J lost 10; bases outside the gene matches: 9. The CDR3 DNA follows: TGTGCCACCAGCATCCTAGACAGGGGTTTCTCACCCCTCCACTTT. This gives the protein CATSILDRGFSPLHF.

V and J are TRBV4-1 and TRBJ1-5; 10 bases fit TRBD1. The CDR3 has 16 residues. Germline V gene data show CDR1 as MGHRA and CDR2 as YSYEKL. Germline trimming cut 4 bases from V and 7 bases from J; bases unmatched to any gene: 10. CDR3 DNA: TGCGCCAGCAGCCCTGGACAGGGGGGCACGGGACAGCCCCAGCATTTT. It codes for CASSPGQGGTGQPQHF.

This chain links TRBV30 with TRBJ1-2; 7 positions match TRBD1. Germline CDR1 reads GTSNPN; CDR2 reads SVGIG (reference sequence). The CDR3 loop spans 13 amino acids. V lost 4 bases, J lost 8 bases, and 10 bases stayed unmatched. The CDR3 is CAWTLTGVEGYTF. The CDR3, as DNA: TGTGCCTGGACCCTTACAGGGGTGGAGGGCTACACCTTC.

The rearrangement links TRBV5-6 to TRBJ2-7; 11 nucleotides line up with TRBD1. Germline trimming cut 4 bases from V and 4 bases from J; bases unmatched to any gene: 4. Per the germline V gene, CDR1 is SGHDT and CDR2 is YYEEEE. This CDR3 region has 14 residues. The CDR3 region is CASSKDRGRYEQYF. The CDR3 bases are TGTGCCAGCAGCAAGGACAGGGGGCGGTACGAGCAGTACTTC.

The V call is TRBV19, the J call TRBJ1-3; D is undetermined. Trimming stripped 3 bases from V and 0 bases from J, with 6 bases between. The V gene's germline CDR1 is LNHDA and CDR2 SQIVND (reference sequence). This CDR3 is 14 amino acids long. The chain's CDR3 is CASSMPVSGNTIYF. CDR3 DNA: TGTGCCAGTAGTATGCCGGTCTCTGGAAACACCATATATTTT.